The rows below give T cell receptor beta chains drawn from one sample of a study of shared clonotypes between healthy human individuals. Clones were sequenced by immunoSEQ multiplex PCR, and TCRdb holds only the in-frame ones, with some missing. The sample includes about 800,000 clones, around 96% of them seen just once. The sequencing sample was made of naive CD8+ T cells sorted from blood. Receptor source: a man between 25 and 39 years old in good health. Both conserved end residues are part of each CDR3. The D gene is left open where the match is weak. Part of the rows lack a size; the others show once, few, many or a class for expanded clones.

DNA: TGTGCCAGCAGCTTATCATCAGGGAACACTGAAGCTTTCTTT
CDR3: CASSLSSGNTEAFF
J: TRBJ1-1
size: NA
D: NA
V: TRBV7-9

DNA: TGTGCCAGCAGTTTACGAGTAGCGGGAGTAGATACGCAGTATTTT
CDR3: CASSLRVAGVDTQYF
J: TRBJ2-3
size: once
D: TRBD2
V: TRBV28

DNA: TGCGCCAGCAGCTTTGGCCCGGAGAACTATGGCTACACCTTC
CDR3: CASSFGPENYGYTF
J: TRBJ1-2
size: once
D: NA
V: TRBV5-1

DNA: TGTGCCAGCAGGCCTCCCGGGGGTCTAGAGCCCCAGCATTTT
CDR3: CASRPPGGLEPQHF
J: TRBJ1-5
size: NA
D: NA
V: TRBV28

DNA: TGTGCCAGCAGCATGTATACAAGCGGGAGGGGAGACGAGCAGTACTTC
CDR3: CASSMYTSGRGDEQYF
J: TRBJ2-7
size: NA
D: TRBD2
V: TRBV5-5

DNA: TGTGCCAGCAGTTTATTTATATTCGGGACAGATGGCTACACCTTC
CDR3: CASSLFIFGTDGYTF
J: TRBJ1-2
size: NA
D: TRBD1
V: TRBV28

DNA: TGTGCCAGCAGCTTGGCCCCGGGCCCCCAAGAGACCCAGTACTTC
CDR3: CASSLAPGPQETQYF
J: TRBJ2-5
size: once
D: NA
V: TRBV7-8

DNA: TGTGCCAGCAGCCCAGACAATGAGCAGTTCTTC
CDR3: CASSPDNEQFF
J: TRBJ2-1
size: NA
D: NA
V: TRBV28

DNA: TGCGCCAGCACCCCCGGGACAGTGGACTCTGGGGCCAACGTCCTGACTTTC
CDR3: CASTPGTVDSGANVLTF
J: TRBJ2-6
size: NA
D: TRBD1
V: TRBV5-1

DNA: TGTGCCAGCAGCCGGGACACTCTTGATCAGCCCCAGCATTTT
CDR3: CASSRDTLDQPQHF
J: TRBJ1-5
size: NA
D: NA
V: TRBV28

DNA: TGTGCCAGCAGCCCCCTTGGAGAGACCCAGTACTTC
CDR3: CASSPLGETQYF
J: TRBJ2-5
size: NA
D: NA
V: TRBV7-9

DNA: TGTGCCAGCAGCCCTAGCGGGAAAGCCTCCTACGAGCAGTACTTC
CDR3: CASSPSGKASYEQYF
J: TRBJ2-7
size: NA
D: TRBD2
V: TRBV7-9

DNA: TGCGCCAGCAGCCTTGAAGGCAGAACCAATCAGCCCCAGCATTTT
CDR3: CASSLEGRTNQPQHF
J: TRBJ1-5
size: NA
D: NA
V: TRBV5-1

DNA: TGTGCCAGCAGTTTTTCTCCCTCCTACGAGCAGTACTTC
CDR3: CASSFSPSYEQYF
J: TRBJ2-7
size: NA
D: NA
V: TRBV27

DNA: TGCGCCAGCAGCTTGGGCCAGTCTTTTCAAGAGACCCAGTACTTC
CDR3: CASSLGQSFQETQYF
J: TRBJ2-5
size: NA
D: NA
V: TRBV5-1

DNA: TGTGCCAGCAGGGACTTGGCTTCCTACGAGCAGTACTTC
CDR3: CASRDLASYEQYF
J: TRBJ2-7
size: NA
D: NA
V: TRBV28

DNA: TGTGCCAGCAGTCCCTCGGGGGGGAATCATCAGCCCCAGCATTTT
CDR3: CASSPSGGNHQPQHF
J: TRBJ1-5
size: NA
D: NA
V: TRBV25-1

DNA: TGTGCCAGCAGCCCGACAGGGATCCACGAGCAGTACTTC
CDR3: CASSPTGIHEQYF
J: TRBJ2-7
size: NA
D: TRBD1
V: TRBV27

DNA: TGTGCCAGTAGTCCGGAATTAAGTGCAGGATACGAGCAGTACTTC
CDR3: CASSPELSAGYEQYF
J: TRBJ2-7
size: NA
D: NA
V: TRBV19

DNA: TGTGCCTGTCAGACCGTGAGCTCCTACAATGAGCAGTTCTTC
CDR3: CACQTVSSYNEQFF
J: TRBJ2-1
size: NA
D: NA
V: TRBV30

DNA: TGTGCCAGCAGCTTTAGGGAGCAAGATTACGAGCAGTACTTC
CDR3: CASSFREQDYEQYF
J: TRBJ2-7
size: NA
D: NA
V: TRBV13

DNA: TGCGCCAGCAGCCAAGAGATGATTTTTGTGGGACAGGGTGGGAATTCACCCCTCCACTTT
CDR3: CASSQEMIFVGQGGNSPLHF
J: TRBJ1-6
size: NA
D: TRBD1
V: TRBV4-1

DNA: TGCGCCAGCAGCACTCCGAAATTGACAGGGGGCTTACCCAACACCGGGGAGCTGTTTTTT
CDR3: CASSTPKLTGGLPNTGELFF
J: TRBJ2-2
size: NA
D: TRBD1
V: TRBV5-1

DNA: TGTGCCAGTAGTATCACCCAAATCACAGGGGATGAGCAGTTCTTC
CDR3: CASSITQITGDEQFF
J: TRBJ2-1
size: once
D: TRBD1
V: TRBV19

DNA: TGTGCCAGCAGCCCAACGACAGGGAACTCCTACAATGAGCAGTTCTTC
CDR3: CASSPTTGNSYNEQFF
J: TRBJ2-1
size: NA
D: TRBD1
V: TRBV7-9

DNA: TGTGCCAGCAGCCAACTAGCGGGAGAAGGTAACAAGTGGGCAGATACGCAGTATTTT
CDR3: CASSQLAGEGNKWADTQYF
J: TRBJ2-3
size: NA
D: TRBD2
V: TRBV7-9

DNA: TGTGCCAGCACAGGGGGTGAAAAACTGTTTTTT
CDR3: CASTGGEKLFF
J: TRBJ1-4
size: NA
D: TRBD1
V: TRBV2

DNA: TGCAGCGTCAACTCCCGGGACTCTAACTATGGCTACACCTTC
CDR3: CSVNSRDSNYGYTF
J: TRBJ1-2
size: NA
D: NA
V: TRBV29-1

DNA: TGTGCCAGCAGCTTGGGGGCAGGGGCGAGCTCTGGGGCCAACGTCCTGACTTTC
CDR3: CASSLGAGASSGANVLTF
J: TRBJ2-6
size: NA
D: NA
V: TRBV5-6

DNA: TGCGCCAGCAGCATAGGACAGGGGGCCCTCTACGAGCAGTACTTC
CDR3: CASSIGQGALYEQYF
J: TRBJ2-7
size: NA
D: TRBD1
V: TRBV5-1

DNA: TGCGCCAGCAGCTTCCGGCAGAGCTCCTACGAGCAGTACTTC
CDR3: CASSFRQSSYEQYF
J: TRBJ2-7
size: NA
D: NA
V: TRBV5-1

DNA: TGTGCCAGCAGTGATGGGCTCGACGGACCCTACGAGCAGTACTTC
CDR3: CASSDGLDGPYEQYF
J: TRBJ2-7
size: NA
D: NA
V: TRBV6-1

DNA: TGTGCCAGCAGCCCATCCCTACGGCGTCCTAATGAAAAACTGTTTTTT
CDR3: CASSPSLRRPNEKLFF
J: TRBJ1-4
size: NA
D: NA
V: TRBV7-9

DNA: TGTGCCAGCAGCCAAGGGACATCTACCTACGAGCAGTACTTC
CDR3: CASSQGTSTYEQYF
J: TRBJ2-7
size: NA
D: NA
V: TRBV7-3

DNA: TGTGCCAGCAGAACGGTCCGAGACACGAACTACGAGCAGTACTTC
CDR3: CASRTVRDTNYEQYF
J: TRBJ2-7
size: NA
D: NA
V: TRBV5-6

DNA: TGTGCCACCAGCAGAGATCTAGCGGGAGGGCCCGACGACGAGCAGTACTTC
CDR3: CATSRDLAGGPDDEQYF
J: TRBJ2-7
size: NA
D: TRBD2
V: TRBV15

DNA: TGTGCCTGGAGGCCCGGGACAGGGGGTGAAAAACTGTTTTTT
CDR3: CAWRPGTGGEKLFF
J: TRBJ1-4
size: NA
D: TRBD1
V: TRBV30

DNA: TGTGCCAGCAGTTTACTAGGGACCGAGCAGTACTTC
CDR3: CASSLLGTEQYF
J: TRBJ2-7
size: NA
D: NA
V: TRBV27

DNA: TGCGCCAGCAGCCAACAGGCGTTTAGCAATCAGCCCCAGCATTTT
CDR3: CASSQQAFSNQPQHF
J: TRBJ1-5
size: NA
D: NA
V: TRBV4-1

DNA: TGTGCCAGCAGTTTAGGGACCGAGGCAGGGTATCAGCCCCAGCATTTT
CDR3: CASSLGTEAGYQPQHF
J: TRBJ1-5
size: few
D: NA
V: TRBV27

DNA: TGTGCCAGCAGCTTTCCCGGACTAGCGGGAGGGATGGACTTC
CDR3: CASSFPGLAGGMDF
J: TRBJ2-7
size: NA
D: TRBD2
V: TRBV7-9

DNA: TGTGCCAGCAGCGCGGGACTAGCGGGGGGGAGCTCCTACAATGAGCAGTTCTTC
CDR3: CASSAGLAGGSSYNEQFF
J: TRBJ2-1
size: NA
D: TRBD2
V: TRBV7-9

DNA: TGTGCCAGTAGTATAGGGGGGCCCGGGGAGCTGTTTTTT
CDR3: CASSIGGPGELFF
J: TRBJ2-2
size: NA
D: NA
V: TRBV19

DNA: TGTGCCAGCAGCGAGGGACACCTCAGCTCCTACGAGCAGTACTTC
CDR3: CASSEGHLSSYEQYF
J: TRBJ2-7
size: once
D: NA
V: TRBV2

DNA: TGTGCCAGCAGCGAGACAGGAGGCTACGAGCAGTACTTC
CDR3: CASSETGGYEQYF
J: TRBJ2-7
size: NA
D: NA
V: TRBV7-2

DNA: TGTGCCAGCAGTGCCACAGGGGGCGGAATTGGCTACACCTTC
CDR3: CASSATGGGIGYTF
J: TRBJ1-2
size: NA
D: TRBD1
V: TRBV27

DNA: TGTGCCAGCAGTGATACAGGGACCTTGAACACTGAAGCTTTCTTT
CDR3: CASSDTGTLNTEAFF
J: TRBJ1-1
size: NA
D: NA
V: TRBV2

DNA: TGTGCCAGCAGCTTAATGCCGGGACAGGGAGGGACTGAAGCTTTCTTT
CDR3: CASSLMPGQGGTEAFF
J: TRBJ1-1
size: NA
D: TRBD1
V: TRBV7-9

DNA: TGCGCCAGCAGCCTCTTGACAGGCAGGACCTACGAGCAGTACTTC
CDR3: CASSLLTGRTYEQYF
J: TRBJ2-7
size: NA
D: NA
V: TRBV4-1

DNA: TGCGCCAGCAGTGGGGGGTGGGATACGCAGTATTTT
CDR3: CASSGGWDTQYF
J: TRBJ2-3
size: NA
D: NA
V: TRBV10-2

DNA: TGTGCCAGCAGTTTATATGGTCTAGCGAACAATGAGCAGTTCTTC
CDR3: CASSLYGLANNEQFF
J: TRBJ2-1
size: NA
D: NA
V: TRBV28

DNA: TGCGCCAGCAGTGAAACGACCCGAGAGACCCAGTACTTC
CDR3: CASSETTRETQYF
J: TRBJ2-5
size: NA
D: NA
V: TRBV10-2

DNA: TGTGCCAGCAGTTACTCGACCAGCTCGTCCCCATATGGCTACACCTTC
CDR3: CASSYSTSSSPYGYTF
J: TRBJ1-2
size: NA
D: NA
V: TRBV6-5

DNA: TGTGCCAGCAGCTACGCCCGGACAGGCCACAATCAGCCCCAGCATTTT
CDR3: CASSYARTGHNQPQHF
J: TRBJ1-5
size: NA
D: TRBD1
V: TRBV28

DNA: TGTGCCAGCAGTTTATCTGGGCACTCGAACACTGAAGCTTTCTTT
CDR3: CASSLSGHSNTEAFF
J: TRBJ1-1
size: once
D: NA
V: TRBV27

DNA: TGTGCCAGCGGGCCACCGGGACTAGACACCGGGGAGCTGTTTTTT
CDR3: CASGPPGLDTGELFF
J: TRBJ2-2
size: NA
D: TRBD2
V: TRBV28

DNA: TGCGCCAGCAGCTCCTCCCACACGGAAAACACTGAAGCTTTCTTT
CDR3: CASSSSHTENTEAFF
J: TRBJ1-1
size: NA
D: NA
V: TRBV5-1

DNA: TGTGCCAGCACCCCGGACTATATGCTTGCGGGAGGCAACACAGATACGCAGTATTTT
CDR3: CASTPDYMLAGGNTDTQYF
J: TRBJ2-3
size: NA
D: TRBD2
V: TRBV28

DNA: TGTGCCAGCAGCTTAGGACAGGGGAATCAGCCCCAGCATTTT
CDR3: CASSLGQGNQPQHF
J: TRBJ1-5
size: NA
D: TRBD1
V: TRBV7-8